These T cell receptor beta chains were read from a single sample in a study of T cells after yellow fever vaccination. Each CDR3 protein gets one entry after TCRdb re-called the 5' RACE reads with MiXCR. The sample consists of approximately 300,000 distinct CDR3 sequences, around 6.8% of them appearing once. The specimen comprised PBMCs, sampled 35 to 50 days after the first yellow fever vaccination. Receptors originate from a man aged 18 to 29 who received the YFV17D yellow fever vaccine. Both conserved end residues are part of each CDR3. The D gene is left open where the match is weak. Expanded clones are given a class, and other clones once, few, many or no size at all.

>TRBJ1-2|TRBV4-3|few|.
TGCGCCAGCAGCCATCTTCAGGGTTCTGGCTACACCTTC
CASSHLQGSGYTF
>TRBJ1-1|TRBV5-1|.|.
TGCGCCAGCAGGACGCGCCGGGACAAGAACACTGAAGCTTTCTTT
CASRTRRDKNTEAFF
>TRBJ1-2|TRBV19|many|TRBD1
TGTGCCAGTAGTATAGGAGACAGGGAGGTTCACTATGGCTACACCTTC
CASSIGDREVHYGYTF
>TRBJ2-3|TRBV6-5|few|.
TGTGCCAGCAGTTACTCGAAGGGGGGGCCTAGCACAGATACGCAGTATTTT
CASSYSKGGPSTDTQYF
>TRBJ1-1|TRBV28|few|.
TGTGCCAGCAGTCCTTCTTCTGGGCGGAGGACTGAAGCTTTCTTT
CASSPSSGRRTEAFF
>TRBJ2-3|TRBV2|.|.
TGTGCCAGCAGTGATTATGCCGCAGATACGCAGTATTTT
CASSDYAADTQYF
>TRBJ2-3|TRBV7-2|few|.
TGTGCCAGCAGCCGGGACCTTCAGTCGGATACGCAGTATTTT
CASSRDLQSDTQYF
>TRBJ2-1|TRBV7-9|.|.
TGTGCCAGCAGCTCCTTAGTGGGGTATGGTGAGCAGTTCTTC
CASSSLVGYGEQFF
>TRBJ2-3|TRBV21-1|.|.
TGTGCCAGCAGCAAAGATGGTAGCGGGTACACAGATACGCAGTATTTT
CASSKDGSGYTDTQYF
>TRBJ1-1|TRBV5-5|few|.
TGTGCCAGCAGCTTCCAGGCTGGGGCTTTCTTT
CASSFQAGAFF
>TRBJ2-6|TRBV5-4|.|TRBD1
TGTGCCAGCAGCTTTGGGACAGGGGGCCAAATCTCTGGGGCCAACGTCCTGACTTTC
CASSFGTGGQISGANVLTF
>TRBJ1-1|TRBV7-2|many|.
TGTGCCAGCAGCTTAGGACGGCTGAACACTGAAGCTTTCTTT
CASSLGRLNTEAFF
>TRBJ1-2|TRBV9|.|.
TGTGCCAGCAGCGTAGGTCAGGGAGTAGGTGGCTACACCTTC
CASSVGQGVGGYTF
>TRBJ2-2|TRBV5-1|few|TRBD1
TGCGCCAGCAGCGTACCACAGGGGGCCACCGGGGAGCTGTTTTTT
CASSVPQGATGELFF
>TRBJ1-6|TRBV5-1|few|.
TGCGCCAGCAGTCCGGGGGCTTCGGGCTACAATTCACCCCTCCACTTT
CASSPGASGYNSPLHF
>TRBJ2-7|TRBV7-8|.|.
TGTGCCAGCAGTTGGGGCTACGAGCAGTACTTC
CASSWGYEQYF
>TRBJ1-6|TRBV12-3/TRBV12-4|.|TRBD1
TGTGCCAGCAGTATCGGACAGGGGGTATCATCACCCCTCCACTTT
CASSIGQGVSSPLHF
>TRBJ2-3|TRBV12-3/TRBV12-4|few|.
TGTGCCAGCAGTTTTTGGGAGAGCACAGATACGCAGTATTTT
CASSFWESTDTQYF
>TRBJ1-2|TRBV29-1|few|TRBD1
TGCAGCGCCGGACAGGGGGGGGGCTACACCTTC
CSAGQGGGYTF
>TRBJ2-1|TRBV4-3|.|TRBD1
TGCGCCAGCAGCCAAGAGAATACGAGACAGGGAGCCTACAATGAGCAGTTCTTC
CASSQENTRQGAYNEQFF
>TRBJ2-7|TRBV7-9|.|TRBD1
TGTGCCAGCAGCCGGACAGGGCGACAATACGAGCAGTACTTC
CASSRTGRQYEQYF
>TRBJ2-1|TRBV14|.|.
TGTGCCAGCAGCCCGTACTCCCTCCCGGCGGGGAATGAGCAGTTCTTC
CASSPYSLPAGNEQFF
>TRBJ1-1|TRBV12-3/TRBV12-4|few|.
TGTGCCAGCAGCCGCGACAGTCAAGGTGAAGCTTTCTTT
CASSRDSQGEAFF
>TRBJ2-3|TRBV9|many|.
TGTGCCAGCAGCGTAGAAGGGAAACGCACAGATACGCAGTATTTT
CASSVEGKRTDTQYF
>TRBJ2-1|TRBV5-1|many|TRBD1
TGCGCCAGCAGCCAGGGGGTACTATCCTACAATGAGCAGTTCTTC
CASSQGVLSYNEQFF
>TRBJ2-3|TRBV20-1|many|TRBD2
TGCAGTGCGAGTCGGGGGGGCTTAGATACGCAGTATTTT
CSASRGGLDTQYF
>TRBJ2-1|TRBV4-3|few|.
TGCGCCAGCAGCCAAGATGGTATAGGGGAATACAATGAGCAGTTCTTC
CASSQDGIGEYNEQFF
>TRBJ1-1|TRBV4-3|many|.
TGCGCCAGCAGCCAAGATCGAGGGGGGAACACTGAAGCTTTCTTT
CASSQDRGGNTEAFF
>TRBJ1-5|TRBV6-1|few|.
TGTGCCAGCAGGCCCTGGAGGGGCAGCAATCAGCCCCAGCATTTT
CASRPWRGSNQPQHF
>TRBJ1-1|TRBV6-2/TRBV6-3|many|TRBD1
TGTGCCAGCAGTTCTCGGGACAGGAGTGAAGCTTTCTTT
CASSSRDRSEAFF
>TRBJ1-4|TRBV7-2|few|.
TGTGCCAGCAGCTCCACAGGGCCTCTTGGAAAACTGTTTTTT
CASSSTGPLGKLFF
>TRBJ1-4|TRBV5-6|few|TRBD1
TGTGCCAGCAGCTTCGGGACAGGGCTACAAAAACTGTTTTTT
CASSFGTGLQKLFF
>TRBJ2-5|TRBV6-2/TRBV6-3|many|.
TGTGCCAGCAGTTACTCGGCCGGAGACCAAGAGACCCAGTACTTC
CASSYSAGDQETQYF
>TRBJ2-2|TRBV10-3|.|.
TGTGCCATCAGTGATGGAGATTCCACCGGGGAGCTGTTTTTT
CAISDGDSTGELFF
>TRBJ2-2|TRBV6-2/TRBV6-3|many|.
TGTGCCAGCAGTTACACAGACACCGGGGAGCTGTTTTTT
CASSYTDTGELFF
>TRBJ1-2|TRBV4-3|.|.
TGCGCCAGCAGCCCTAACGGCGGGAGCGGCTATGGCTACACCTTC
CASSPNGGSGYGYTF
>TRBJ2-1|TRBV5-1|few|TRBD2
TGCGCCAGCAGCTTGCCCACTAGCGGGGTTTTAAATGAGCAGTTCTTC
CASSLPTSGVLNEQFF
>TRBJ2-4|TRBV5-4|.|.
TGTGCCAGCAGCTTGAGAGGGGATGGGAAAAACATTCAGTACTTC
CASSLRGDGKNIQYF
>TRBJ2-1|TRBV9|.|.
TGTGCCAGCAGCGTAGCAGGGGACCGCTACAATGAGCAGTTCTTC
CASSVAGDRYNEQFF
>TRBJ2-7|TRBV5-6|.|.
TGTGCCAGCAGCGCAAGGCCGGACGGCTACTCCCTAGGCGAGCAGTACTTC
CASSARPDGYSLGEQYF
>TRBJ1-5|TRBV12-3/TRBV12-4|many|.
TGTGCCAGCTCCCAGGGCCTGGGCAATCAGCCCCAGCATTTT
CASSQGLGNQPQHF
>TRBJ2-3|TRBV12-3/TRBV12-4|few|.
TGTGCCACCCCTTATCCCACAGATACGCAGTATTTT
CATPYPTDTQYF
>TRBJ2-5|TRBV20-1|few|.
TGCAGTGCTAGTAGTCGGCAAGAGACCCAGTACTTC
CSASSRQETQYF
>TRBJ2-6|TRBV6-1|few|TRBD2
TGTGCCAGCAACCCTTGGGGGGGGACCTCTGGGGCCAACGTCCTGACTTTC
CASNPWGGTSGANVLTF
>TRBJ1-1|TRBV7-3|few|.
TGTGCCAGCAGCTCAGACGCAGGGACGGGCACTGAAGCTTTCTTT
CASSSDAGTGTEAFF
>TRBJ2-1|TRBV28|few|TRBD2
TGTGCCAGCAGTCCCTTTCTAGCGGTTGAGCAGTTCTTC
CASSPFLAVEQFF
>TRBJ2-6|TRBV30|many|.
TGTGCCTGGATCCCCCAACCGAGGGCTGGGGCCAACGTCCTGACTTTC
CAWIPQPRAGANVLTF
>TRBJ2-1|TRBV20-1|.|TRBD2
TGCAGTGCTAAAAGACTAGCGCGGATTGAGCAGTTCTTC
CSAKRLARIEQFF
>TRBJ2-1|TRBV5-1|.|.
TGCGCCAGCAACCCTGAATTGGCGGGGCTTGAGCAGTTCTTC
CASNPELAGLEQFF
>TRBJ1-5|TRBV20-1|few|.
TGCAGTGCTAGGGACCTTTTCCGCTTGGACCATCAGCCCCAGCATTTT
CSARDLFRLDHQPQHF
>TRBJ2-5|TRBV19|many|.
TGTGCCAGTAGCGGGTCGCAGAGGGAGACCCAGTACTTC
CASSGSQRETQYF
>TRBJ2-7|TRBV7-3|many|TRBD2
TGTGCCAGCAGCTTAACCCCCGGGGGGGCCTACGAGCAGTACTTC
CASSLTPGGAYEQYF
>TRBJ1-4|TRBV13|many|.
TGTGCCAGCAGCTTATGGCAGGGTGAAAAACTGTTTTTT
CASSLWQGEKLFF
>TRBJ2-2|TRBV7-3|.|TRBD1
TGTGCCAGCAGCTCGGGACAGTTAACAGGGGAGCTGTTTTTT
CASSSGQLTGELFF
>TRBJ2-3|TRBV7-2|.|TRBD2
TGTGCCAGCAGCTTACTAGCGGGGGGGCCTCGCACAGATACGCAGTATTTT
CASSLLAGGPRTDTQYF
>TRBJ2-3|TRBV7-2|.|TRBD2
TGTGCCAGCAGCCAAGGGAGGGGCAGGGGCACAGATACGCAGTATTTT
CASSQGRGRGTDTQYF
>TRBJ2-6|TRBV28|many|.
TGTGCCAGCGATAGTAAGGGTTTCCGCTCTGGGGCCAACGTCCTGACTTTC
CASDSKGFRSGANVLTF